Sequencing of this T cell receptor beta chain was carried out in a study of vaccination effects on CD4 cells after COVID-19. Following an approximately ten-day culture, CD4+ T cells were purified. V shed 1 base and J 0 bases; nucleotides not matched to a gene: 10. CDR1 and CDR2 (germline): LGHNA, YNFKEQ. CDR3 length equals 20 residues. As to this clone: No antigen is known for it.

TCRdb keeps only in-frame clones here, not all; method: immunoSEQ multiplex PCR. The table shows more than 40,000 clones, with more than 75% occurring only once. The genes are TRBV4-2 and TRBJ2-6; 9 bases match TRBD1. The TCR comes from a human donor who had a prior SARS-CoV-2 infection. The sample here was CD4+ T cells from PBMCs cultured without peptide, taken before COVID-19 vaccination. As DNA, the CDR3 is TGTGCCAGCAGCCAAGCCGGACAGGGGATTCTATACTCTGGGGCCAACGTCCTGACTTTC. Its translation: CASSQAGQGILYSGANVLTF.